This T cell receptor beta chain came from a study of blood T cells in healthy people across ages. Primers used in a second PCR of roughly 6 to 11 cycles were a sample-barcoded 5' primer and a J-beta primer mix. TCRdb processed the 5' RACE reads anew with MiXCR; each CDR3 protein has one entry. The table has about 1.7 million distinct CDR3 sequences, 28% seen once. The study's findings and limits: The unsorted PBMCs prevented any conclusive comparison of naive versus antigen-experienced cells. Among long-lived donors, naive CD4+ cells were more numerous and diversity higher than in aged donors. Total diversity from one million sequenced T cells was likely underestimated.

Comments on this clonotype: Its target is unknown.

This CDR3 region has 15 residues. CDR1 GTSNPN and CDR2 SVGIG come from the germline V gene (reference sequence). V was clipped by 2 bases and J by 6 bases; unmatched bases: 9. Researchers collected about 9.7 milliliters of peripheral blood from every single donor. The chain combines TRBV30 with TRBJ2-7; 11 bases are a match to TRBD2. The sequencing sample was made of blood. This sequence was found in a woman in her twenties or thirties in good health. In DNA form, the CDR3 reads TGTGCCTGGAGTACCCGACTAGCGGGGATGGTCGAGCAGTACTTC. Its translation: CAWSTRLAGMVEQYF.